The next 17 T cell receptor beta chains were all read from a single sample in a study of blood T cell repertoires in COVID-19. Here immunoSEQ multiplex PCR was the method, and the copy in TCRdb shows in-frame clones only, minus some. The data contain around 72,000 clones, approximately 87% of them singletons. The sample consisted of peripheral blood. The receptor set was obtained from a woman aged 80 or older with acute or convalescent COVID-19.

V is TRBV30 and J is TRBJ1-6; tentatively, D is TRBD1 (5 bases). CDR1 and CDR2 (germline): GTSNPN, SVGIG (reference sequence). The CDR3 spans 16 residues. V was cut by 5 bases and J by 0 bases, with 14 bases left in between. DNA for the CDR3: TGTGCCTGGCGAAACAGACAGAGCTCCTATAATTCACCCCTCCACTTT. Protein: CAWRNRQSSYNSPLHF.

The CDR3 nucleotides are TGTGCCAGCAGCTCCGTCTTTAGCTCCGCGGAGACCCAGTACTTC. Its protein product is CASSSVFSSAETQYF. The V gene is TRBV7-2, the J gene TRBJ2-5, with D unclear. Trimming took 4 bases from V and 5 from J, leaving 17 bases between them. This CDR3 comprises 15 residues. The germline gives CDR1 SGHTA, CDR2 FQGNSA.

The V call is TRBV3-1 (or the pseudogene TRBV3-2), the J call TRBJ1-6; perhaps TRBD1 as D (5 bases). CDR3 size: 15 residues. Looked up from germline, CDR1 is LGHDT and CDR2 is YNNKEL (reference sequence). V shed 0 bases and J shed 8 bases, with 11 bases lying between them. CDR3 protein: CASSQEGRDYSPLHF. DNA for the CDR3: TGTGCCAGCAGCCAAGAGGGCAGGGATTATTCACCCCTCCACTTT.

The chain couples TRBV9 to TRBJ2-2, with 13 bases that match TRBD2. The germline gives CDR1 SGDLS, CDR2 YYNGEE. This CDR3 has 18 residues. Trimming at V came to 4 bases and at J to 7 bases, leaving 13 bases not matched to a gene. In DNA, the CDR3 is TGTGCCAGCAGCTCCCGCGGACTAGCGGGGGTTGGAGGCGGGGAGCTGTTTTTT. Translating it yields CASSSRGLAGVGGGELFF.

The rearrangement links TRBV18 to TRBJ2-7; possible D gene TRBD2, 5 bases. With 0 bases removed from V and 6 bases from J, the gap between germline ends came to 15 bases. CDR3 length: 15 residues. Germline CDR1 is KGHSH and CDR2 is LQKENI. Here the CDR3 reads CASSPPSIDGGEQYF. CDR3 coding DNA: TGTGCCAGCTCACCACCGAGTATTGACGGAGGCGAGCAGTACTTC. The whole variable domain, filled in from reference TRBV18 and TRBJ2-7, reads NAGVMQNPRHLVRRRGQEARLRCSPMKGHSHVYWYRQLPEEGLKFMVYLQKENIIDESGMPKERFSAEFPKEGPSILRIQQVVRGDSAAYFCASSPPSIDGGEQYFGPGTRLTVT.

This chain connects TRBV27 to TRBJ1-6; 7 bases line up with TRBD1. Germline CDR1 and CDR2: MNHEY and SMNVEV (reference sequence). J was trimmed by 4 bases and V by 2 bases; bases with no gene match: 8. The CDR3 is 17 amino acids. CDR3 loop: CASSLRQGRGYNSPLHF. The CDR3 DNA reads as TGTGCCAGCAGTTTACGACAGGGCCGGGGTTATAATTCACCCCTCCACTTT.

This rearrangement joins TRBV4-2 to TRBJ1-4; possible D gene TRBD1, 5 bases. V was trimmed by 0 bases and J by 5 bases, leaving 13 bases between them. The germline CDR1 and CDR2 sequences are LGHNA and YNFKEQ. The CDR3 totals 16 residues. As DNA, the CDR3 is TGTGCCAGCAGCCAAGAGATTGCAGGGCTAAATGAAAAACTGTTTTTT. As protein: CASSQEIAGLNEKLFF.

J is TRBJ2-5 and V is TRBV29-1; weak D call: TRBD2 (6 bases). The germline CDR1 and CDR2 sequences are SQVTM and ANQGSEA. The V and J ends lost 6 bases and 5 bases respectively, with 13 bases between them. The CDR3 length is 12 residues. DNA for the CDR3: TGCAGCGTAAGGGAGGCCGGGGAGACCCAGTACTTC. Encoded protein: CSVREAGETQYF.

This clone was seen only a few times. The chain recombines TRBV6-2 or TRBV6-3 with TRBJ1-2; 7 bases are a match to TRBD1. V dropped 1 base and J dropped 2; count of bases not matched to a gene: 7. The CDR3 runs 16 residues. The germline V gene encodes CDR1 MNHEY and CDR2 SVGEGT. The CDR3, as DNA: TGTGCCAGCAGTTACTTAGGGGGACAGCGCAACTATGGCTACACCTTC. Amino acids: CASSYLGGQRNYGYTF.

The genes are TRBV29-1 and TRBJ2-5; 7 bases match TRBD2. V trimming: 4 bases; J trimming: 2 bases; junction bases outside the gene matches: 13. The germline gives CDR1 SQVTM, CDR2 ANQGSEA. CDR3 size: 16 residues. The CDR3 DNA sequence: TGCAGCGTTGCCACCAGACTAGCCATGGGGCAAGAGACCCAGTACTTC. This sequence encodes CSVATRLAMGQETQYF.

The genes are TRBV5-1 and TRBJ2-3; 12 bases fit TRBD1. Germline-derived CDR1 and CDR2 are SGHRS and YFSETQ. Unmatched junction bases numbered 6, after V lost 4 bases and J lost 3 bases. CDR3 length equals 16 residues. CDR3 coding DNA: TGCGCCAGCAGCATGGGGACAGGGGGCTATACAGATACGCAGTATTTT. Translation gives CASSMGTGGYTDTQYF.

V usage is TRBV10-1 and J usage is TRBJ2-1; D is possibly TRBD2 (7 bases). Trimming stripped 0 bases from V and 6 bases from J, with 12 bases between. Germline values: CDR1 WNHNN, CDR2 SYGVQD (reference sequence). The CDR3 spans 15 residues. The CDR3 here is CASSESGGGGNEQFF. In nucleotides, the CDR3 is TGCGCCAGCAGTGAGTCTGGGGGCGGGGGCAATGAGCAGTTCTTC.

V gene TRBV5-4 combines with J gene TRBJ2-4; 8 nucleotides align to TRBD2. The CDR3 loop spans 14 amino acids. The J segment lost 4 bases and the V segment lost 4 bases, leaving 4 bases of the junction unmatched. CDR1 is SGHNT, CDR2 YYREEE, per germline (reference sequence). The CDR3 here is CASSQGTSKNIQYF. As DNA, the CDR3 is TGTGCCAGCAGCCAAGGGACTAGTAAAAACATTCAGTACTTC.

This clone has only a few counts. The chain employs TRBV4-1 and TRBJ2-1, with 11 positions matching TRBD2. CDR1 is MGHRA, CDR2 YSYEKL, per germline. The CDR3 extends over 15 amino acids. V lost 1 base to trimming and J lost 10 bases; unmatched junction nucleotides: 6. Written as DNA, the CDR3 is TGCGCCAGCAGCCAAGGAGCCTCTAGCGGGGGGGAGCAGTTCTTC. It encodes CASSQGASSGGEQFF.

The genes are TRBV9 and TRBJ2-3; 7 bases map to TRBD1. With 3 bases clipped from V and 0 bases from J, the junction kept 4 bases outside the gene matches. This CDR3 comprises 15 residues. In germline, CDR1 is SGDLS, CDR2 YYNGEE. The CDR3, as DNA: TGTGCCAGCAGCGGCCGGGACAGCAGCACAGATACGCAGTATTTT. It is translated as CASSGRDSSTDTQYF.

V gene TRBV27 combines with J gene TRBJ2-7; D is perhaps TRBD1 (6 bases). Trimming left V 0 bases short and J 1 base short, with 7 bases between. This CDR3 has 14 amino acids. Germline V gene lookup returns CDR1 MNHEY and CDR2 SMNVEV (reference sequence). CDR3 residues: CASSLSGQSYEQYF. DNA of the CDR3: TGTGCCAGCAGTTTATCGGGACAATCCTACGAGCAGTACTTC.

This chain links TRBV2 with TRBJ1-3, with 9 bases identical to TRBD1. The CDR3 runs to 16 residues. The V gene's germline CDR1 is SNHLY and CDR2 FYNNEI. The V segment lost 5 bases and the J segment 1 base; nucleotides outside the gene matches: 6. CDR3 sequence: CASSWGTGLSGNTIYF. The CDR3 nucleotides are TGTGCCAGCAGTTGGGGGACAGGGTTATCTGGAAACACCATATATTTT.